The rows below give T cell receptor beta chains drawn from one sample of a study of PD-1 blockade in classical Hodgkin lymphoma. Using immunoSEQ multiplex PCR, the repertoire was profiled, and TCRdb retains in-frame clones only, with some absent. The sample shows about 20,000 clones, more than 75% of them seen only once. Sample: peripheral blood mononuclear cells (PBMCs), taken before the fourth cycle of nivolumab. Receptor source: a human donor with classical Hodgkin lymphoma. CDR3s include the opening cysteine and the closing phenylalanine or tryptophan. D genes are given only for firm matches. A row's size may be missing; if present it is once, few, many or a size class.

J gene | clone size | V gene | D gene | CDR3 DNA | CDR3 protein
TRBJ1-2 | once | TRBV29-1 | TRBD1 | TGCAGCGTGGGACAGGGGGATGGCTACACCTTC | CSVGQGDGYTF
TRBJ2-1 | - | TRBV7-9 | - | TGTGCCAGCAGCTTAGAAGGTAACGGTGAGCAGTTCTTC | CASSLEGNGEQFF
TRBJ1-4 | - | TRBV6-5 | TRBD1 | TGTGCCAGCAGTAACGACAGGGTTCGAGGAAAACTGTTTTTT | CASSNDRVRGKLFF
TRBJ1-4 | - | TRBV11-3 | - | TGTGCCAGCAGCTTTGGCTTCCTGGATGAAAAACTGTTTTTT | CASSFGFLDEKLFF
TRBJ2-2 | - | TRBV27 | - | TGTGCCAGCAGGCACTTTGGGGTCGGCGCTTTCTCCGGGGAGCTGTTTTTT | CASRHFGVGAFSGELFF
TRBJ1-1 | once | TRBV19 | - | TGTGCCAGTAGTATAGATCGGAGTTGGGGCACTGAAGCTTTCTTT | CASSIDRSWGTEAFF
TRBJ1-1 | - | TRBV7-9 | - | TGTGCCAGCAGCGTAATCGTTCAGGGGTCGGTAACTGAAGCTTTCTTT | CASSVIVQGSVTEAFF
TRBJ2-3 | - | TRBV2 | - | TGTGCCAGCAGGAACAGGGATACGCAGTATTTT | CASRNRDTQYF
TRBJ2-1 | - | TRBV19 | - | TGTGCCAGTAGTAGCGAGGGCCTTGAGCAGTTCTTC | CASSSEGLEQFF
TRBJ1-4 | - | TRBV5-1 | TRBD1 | TGCGCCAGCAGCGAAACAACGGGACAGGGGGCGGAAAAACTGTTTTTT | CASSETTGQGAEKLFF
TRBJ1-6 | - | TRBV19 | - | TGTGCCAGTAGTATAATCGGGACACCCTCACCCCTCCACTTT | CASSIIGTPSPLHF
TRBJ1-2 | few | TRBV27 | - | TGTGCCAGCAGTTTCTTAGGTGGGGCACAGGGCTACACCTTC | CASSFLGGAQGYTF
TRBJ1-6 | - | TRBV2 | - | TGTGCCAGCAGTGAGGCAGGGACGGTTTCCTATAATTCACCCCTCCACTTT | CASSEAGTVSYNSPLHF
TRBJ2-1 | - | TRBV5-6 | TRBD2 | TGTGCCAGCAGCTTGGGTCCCGGGGGGGCCCAGAATGAGCAGTTCTTC | CASSLGPGGAQNEQFF
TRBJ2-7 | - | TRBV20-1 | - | TGCAGTGCTAGCGATCACGAGCAGTACTTC | CSASDHEQYF
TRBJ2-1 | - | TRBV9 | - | TGTGCCAGCAGCTTCAAAGTTCCTGGTGAGCAGTTCTTC | CASSFKVPGEQFF
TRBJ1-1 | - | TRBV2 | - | TGTGCCAGCGATAAAAGAGGGGGGAACACTGAAGCTTTCTTT | CASDKRGGNTEAFF
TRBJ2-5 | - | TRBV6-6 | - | TGTGCCAGCAGTTACTCGGCAGAGACCCAGTACTTC | CASSYSAETQYF
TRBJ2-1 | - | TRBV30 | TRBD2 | TGTGCCTGGACATCTGGGAGGGATTACAATGAGCAGTTCTTC | CAWTSGRDYNEQFF
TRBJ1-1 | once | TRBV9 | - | TGTGCCAGCAGCCCGACAGGTAACACTGAAGCTTTCTTT | CASSPTGNTEAFF
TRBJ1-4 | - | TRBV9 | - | TGTGCCAGCTCAATAGGGGGAGATCCAACTAATGAAAAACTGTTTTTT | CASSIGGDPTNEKLFF
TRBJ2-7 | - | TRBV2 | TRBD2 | TGTGCCAGCAGCTTCCGGGACTATGACTCCTACGAGCAGTACTTC | CASSFRDYDSYEQYF
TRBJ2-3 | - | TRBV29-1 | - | TGCAGCGTTGGACCGTCCCTAGATACGCAGTATTTT | CSVGPSLDTQYF
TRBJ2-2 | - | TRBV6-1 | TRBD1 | TGTGCCAGCAGGAGACAGGGTTCAACCGGGGAGCTGTTTTTT | CASRRQGSTGELFF
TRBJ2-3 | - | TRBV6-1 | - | TGTGCCAGCCGAGAACAGCTTACGCAGTATTTT | CASREQLTQYF
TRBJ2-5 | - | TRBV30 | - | TGTGCCTGGAGTGTACTGACAGGGAGGGAGACCCAGTACTTC | CAWSVLTGRETQYF
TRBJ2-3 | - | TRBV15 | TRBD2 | TGTGCCACCAGCACGGGAGGAGCGGGGAACACAGATACGCAGTATTTT | CATSTGGAGNTDTQYF
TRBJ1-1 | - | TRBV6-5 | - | TGTGCCAGCAGCCACGAGATGGAATCCACTGAAGCTTTCTTT | CASSHEMESTEAFF
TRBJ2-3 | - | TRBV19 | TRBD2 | TGTGCCAGTAGTATAGTTGCGGGGGGAAACACAGATACGCAGTATTTT | CASSIVAGGNTDTQYF
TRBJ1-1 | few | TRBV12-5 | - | TGTGCTAGTGGTTTGGAGGGCCGGCGACAGGCTAAAATGAACACTGAAGCTTTCTTT | CASGLEGRRQAKMNTEAFF
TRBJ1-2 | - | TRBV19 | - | TGTGCCAGTAGTAACACAGGGTTTTCTAACTATGGCTACACCTTC | CASSNTGFSNYGYTF
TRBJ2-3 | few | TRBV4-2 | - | TGTGCCAGCAGCCCCCGGGGGGCTACAGATACGCAGTATTTT | CASSPRGATDTQYF
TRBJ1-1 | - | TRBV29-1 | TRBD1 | TGCAGCGTTCGGCAGGGGGCAGGGGACACTGAAGCTTTCTTT | CSVRQGAGDTEAFF
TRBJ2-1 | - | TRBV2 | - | TGTGCCAGCAGTGGGGTCAGGGCCTACAATGAGCAGTTCTTC | CASSGVRAYNEQFF
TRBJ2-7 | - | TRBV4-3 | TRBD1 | TGCGCCAGCAGCCCTTCAACAGGGGAGCGTTCCTACGAGCAGTACTTC | CASSPSTGERSYEQYF
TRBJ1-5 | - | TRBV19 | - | TGTGCCAGTAGTATGTCGGGGTGGGCCCAGCATTTT | CASSMSGWAQHF
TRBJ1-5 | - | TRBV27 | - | TGTGCCAGCAGTCCTACCGGGTTTGTCTTTCAGCCCCAGCATTTT | CASSPTGFVFQPQHF
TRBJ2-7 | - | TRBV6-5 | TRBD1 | TGTGCCAGCAGGAGGACAGGAGAGTACGAGCAGTACTTC | CASRRTGEYEQYF
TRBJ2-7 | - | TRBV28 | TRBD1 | TGTGCCAGCAGTACAAACCGGGACAGGGCCTACGAGCAGTACTTC | CASSTNRDRAYEQYF
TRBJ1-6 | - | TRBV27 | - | TGTGCCAGCAGTTTACTGAAGACCTCCTATAATTCACCCCTCCACTTT | CASSLLKTSYNSPLHF
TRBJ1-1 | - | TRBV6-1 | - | TGTGCCAGCACCCTCAGCAGGGGGAACACTGAAGCTTTCTTT | CASTLSRGNTEAFF
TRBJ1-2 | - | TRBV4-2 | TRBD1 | TGTGCCAGCAGCCAAGGAAGAGGACAGGGGACTCACTATGGCTACACCTTC | CASSQGRGQGTHYGYTF
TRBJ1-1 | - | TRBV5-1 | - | TGCGCCAGCAGTGTCTGGAGGGGCCTTAACACTGAAGCTTTCTTT | CASSVWRGLNTEAFF
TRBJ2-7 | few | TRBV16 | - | TGTGCCAGCAGCCAATCTTTCAATGGGGGATACGAGCAGTACTTC | CASSQSFNGGYEQYF
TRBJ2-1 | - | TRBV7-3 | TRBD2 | TGTGCCAGCAGCTTAACGCCTAGCGGGAGCATGAATGAGCAGTTCTTC | CASSLTPSGSMNEQFF
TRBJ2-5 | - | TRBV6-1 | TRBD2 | TGTGCCAGCAGTGAAGGCCCACTAGCGGGAGCGGGAAAGACCCAGTACTTC | CASSEGPLAGAGKTQYF
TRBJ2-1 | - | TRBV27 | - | TGTGCCAGCCTCCCCTCCAAAAGCTGGAGAGGGGACAATGAGCAGTTCTTC | CASLPSKSWRGDNEQFF
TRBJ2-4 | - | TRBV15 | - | TGTGCCACCAGCAGATCGGGGACTTCAAACATTCAGTACTTC | CATSRSGTSNIQYF
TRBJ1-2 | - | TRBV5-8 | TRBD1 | TGTGCCAGCAGCTTGGGGACAGGCTATGGCTACACCTTC | CASSLGTGYGYTF
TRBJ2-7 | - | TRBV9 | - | TGTGCCAGCACTCCGGACCGACCCTACGAGCAGTACTTC | CASTPDRPYEQYF
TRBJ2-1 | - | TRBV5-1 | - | TGCGCCAGCAGCCCCTATACTAGCCCGAATGAGCAGTTCTTC | CASSPYTSPNEQFF
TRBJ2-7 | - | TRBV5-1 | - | TGCGCCAGCAGCTTGGAGTATGGGGGACTCTACGAGCAGTACTTC | CASSLEYGGLYEQYF
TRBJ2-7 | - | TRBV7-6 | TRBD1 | TGTGCCAGCAGCTTAGAAAGGGACAGGGTATACTTC | CASSLERDRVYF
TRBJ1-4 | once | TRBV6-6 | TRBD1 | TGTGCCAGCAGCCCTGGACAGGGGGCAACTAATGAAAAACTGTTTTTT | CASSPGQGATNEKLFF
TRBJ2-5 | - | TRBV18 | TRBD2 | TGTGCCAGCTCGGGACTAGCTGAAAAAGAGACCCAGTACTTC | CASSGLAEKETQYF
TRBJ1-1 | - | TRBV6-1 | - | TGTGCCAGCATCACAGGGTTACTTGAAGCTTTCTTT | CASITGLLEAFF
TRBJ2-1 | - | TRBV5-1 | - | TGCGCCAGCAGCTTGGGGGCGGGGAGGACCTACAATGAGCAGTTCTTC | CASSLGAGRTYNEQFF
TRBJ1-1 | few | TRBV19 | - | TGTGCCCCCGGGGGTTGGGGAAAAGCTTTCTTT | CAPGGWGKAFF